The 23 T cell receptor beta chains listed next were all sequenced from one sample in a study of shared clonotypes between healthy human individuals. Only in-frame clones appear in the TCRdb table, and some are missing; sequencing was by immunoSEQ multiplex PCR. The sample carries roughly 500,000 clones, about 78% recorded once. Sequencing was carried out using PBMCs. These receptors were collected from a woman aged 40 to 49 in good health. Some clones in this sample may be carry-over from other donors' samples.

V is TRBV18 and J is TRBJ2-5; no clear D gene. The J call may be mistaken, given a closer DNA end match to TRBJ2-7. The CDR3 runs 12 residues. Germline V CDR1 and CDR2: KGHSH, LQKENI. CDR3 amino acids: CASSPFSYEQYF. In DNA, the CDR3 is TGTGCCAGCTCACCCTTCTCCTACGAGCAGTACTTC.

The table lists this clone with many counts. The sample has other DNA sequences that encode this CDR3 too. The chain recombines TRBV27 with TRBJ2-1; 10 bases map to TRBD2. CDR1 is MNHEY, CDR2 SMNVEV, per germline (reference sequence). The CDR3 loop spans 16 amino acids. Trimming cost V 4 bases and J 4 bases; bases outside gene matches: 7. The CDR3 here is CASSSYLAGGYNEQFF. The CDR3 DNA follows: TGTGCCAGCAGTTCCTATTTAGCGGGAGGATACAATGAGCAGTTCTTC.

This clone showed up just once. The J gene is TRBJ2-7, the V gene TRBV27; no clear D. V gave up 2 bases and J gave up 3 bases, with 11 bases separating them. The germline V gene has CDR1 MNHEY and CDR2 SMNVEV (reference sequence). CDR3 size: 14 residues. CDR3 nucleotide sequence: TGTGCCAGCAGTTTAAGGATAACGGGCTACGAGCAGTACTTC. Translated: CASSLRITGYEQYF.

This clone was seen only once. V is TRBV2 and J is TRBJ1-2; 7 bases line up with TRBD1. V dropped 3 bases and J dropped 4; count of bases not matched to a gene: 5. CDR1 is SNHLY and CDR2 is FYNNEI in the germline V gene. CDR3 length: 14 amino acids. CDR3 amino acids: CASSEVQGVYGYTF. As DNA, the CDR3 is TGTGCCAGCAGTGAGGTTCAGGGGGTCTATGGCTACACCTTC.

This chain joins TRBV18 and TRBJ2-3; unclear D gene. V was shortened by 2 bases and J by 1 base, with 19 bases between the two germline ends. CDR1 KGHSH and CDR2 LQKENI come from the germline V gene. The CDR3 spans 18 residues. This CDR3 reads CASSPLSDVVRGTDTQYF. The CDR3 nucleotides are TGTGCCAGCTCACCATTGAGTGACGTAGTACGCGGCACAGATACGCAGTATTTT.

The chain carries TRBV5-1 and TRBJ1-2; no firm D call. The V end was cut by 2 bases, the J end by 4 bases, with 12 bases between. Germline V gene data show CDR1 as SGHRS and CDR2 as YFSETQ. There are 14 residues in the CDR3. The CDR3 region has the DNA TGCGCCAGCAGCTTAACTCGGGATGTCTATGGCTACACCTTC. This gives the protein CASSLTRDVYGYTF.

This rearrangement joins TRBV7-2 to TRBJ2-4; D is possibly TRBD2 (6 bases). This CDR3 has 14 residues. V lost 1 base and J 4 bases, leaving 8 bases between the germline ends. CDR1 and CDR2 (germline): SGHTA, FQGNSA. In nucleotides, the CDR3 is TGTGCCAGCAGCTTAGAAGGAGGGAAAAACATTCAGTACTTC. This gives the protein CASSLEGGKNIQYF.

The sample holds a few counts of this clone. This sequence joins TRBV5-5 and TRBJ2-7, with 10 bases identical to TRBD2. The CDR3 spans 16 residues. Germline V lookup: CDR1 SGHKS, CDR2 YYEKEE (reference sequence). Trimming cost V 3 bases and J 3 bases; bases outside gene matches: 9. The CDR3 reads CASSWAGTSVYYEQYF. In nucleotides, the CDR3 is TGTGCCAGCAGCTGGGCCGGGACTAGCGTGTACTACGAGCAGTACTTC.

A few counts support this clone. The chain carries TRBV18 and TRBJ2-1; TRBD2 matches 12 bases. Trimming at V came to 3 bases and at J to 9 bases, leaving 3 bases not matched to a gene. This CDR3 has 14 amino acids. CDR1 is KGHSH, CDR2 LQKENI, per germline. The CDR3: CASSPPSGRGEQFF. The CDR3 DNA sequence: TGTGCCAGCTCACCTCCTAGCGGGAGGGGTGAGCAGTTCTTC.

The sample holds a few counts of this clone. The rearrangement uses TRBV7-8 and TRBJ2-3, with 12 bases fitting TRBD2. V shed 4 bases and J 5 bases; nucleotides not matched to a gene: 10. CDR1 is SGHVS, CDR2 FQNEAQ, per germline. The CDR3 contains 17 residues. The chain's CDR3 is CASSSPETSGSLDTQYF. CDR3 DNA sequence: TGTGCCAGCAGCTCGCCCGAGACTAGCGGGAGTTTAGATACGCAGTATTTT.

The gene calls are TRBV19 and TRBJ1-5; unclear D gene. The CDR3 has 14 residues. V was cut by 1 base and J by 7 bases, with 11 bases left in between. The V gene's germline CDR1 is LNHDA and CDR2 SQIVND (reference sequence). The DNA of the CDR3 is TGTGCCAGTAGTATAGGCCGGGGTCAACAGCCCCAGCATTTT. Translation gives CASSIGRGQQPQHF.

This rearrangement joins TRBV7-8 to TRBJ2-1, with TRBD2 as a possible D gene (6 bases). Trimming took 5 bases from V and 12 from J, leaving 14 bases between them. CDR1 and CDR2 from the germline V gene are SGHVS and FQNEAQ. The CDR3 has 12 residues. The CDR3 here is CASSPPEGSQFF. CDR3 in DNA: TGTGCCAGCAGCCCCCCGGAGGGTTCGCAGTTCTTC.

This clone was seen a few times. CDR3 sequence: CASSLERDSGELFF. The CDR3 DNA is TGTGCCAGCAGCTTAGAGAGGGATTCCGGGGAGCTGTTTTTT. The chain combines TRBV7-6 with TRBJ2-2, with a tentative D call TRBD2 (5 bases). V shed 1 base and J shed 6 bases, with 9 bases lying between them. The germline V gene encodes CDR1 SGHVS and CDR2 FNYEAQ. CDR3 length equals 14 residues.

The genes are TRBV5-4 and TRBJ1-1, with D unresolved. CDR3 length equals 12 residues. Germline CDR1 reads SGHNT; CDR2 reads YYREEE (reference sequence). V was trimmed by 3 bases and J by 3 bases, leaving 6 bases between them. CDR3 sequence reads: CASSSRDTEAFF. The DNA for the CDR3 is TGTGCCAGCAGCTCCCGGGACACTGAAGCTTTCTTT.

The chain carries TRBV27 and TRBJ2-1, with a possible D match to TRBD2 (6 bases). Per the germline V gene, CDR1 is MNHEY and CDR2 is SMNVEV (reference sequence). V gave up 0 bases and J gave up 4 bases, with 10 bases separating them. The CDR3 loop spans 15 amino acids. The CDR3: CASSLSGSVYNEQFF. CDR3 nucleotide sequence: TGTGCCAGCAGTTTATCCGGGAGTGTTTACAATGAGCAGTTCTTC.

This clone showed up just a few times. V usage is TRBV11-2 and J usage is TRBJ2-6; unclear D gene. The germline CDR1 and CDR2 sequences are SGHAT and FQNNGV. V was pared by 1 base and J by 3 bases, with 1 base between. This CDR3 region has 13 residues. In DNA form, the CDR3 reads TGTGCCAGCAGCTTAGTTGGGGCCAACGTCCTGACTTTC. It is translated as CASSLVGANVLTF. The full variable domain, rest sourced from reference TRBV11-2 and TRBJ2-6, is EAGVAQSPRYKIIEKRQSVAFWCNPISGHATLYWYQQILGQGPKLLIQFQNNGVVDDSQLPKDRFSAERLKGVDSTLKIQPAKLEDSAVYLCASSLVGANVLTFGAGSRLTVL.

The V gene is TRBV2, the J gene TRBJ1-5; D unresolved. The CDR3 has 15 residues. Trimming removed 0 bases at V and 3 bases at J, with 9 bases between. Germline lookup yields CDR1 SNHLY and CDR2 FYNNEI. CDR3 region: CASSEARVPNQPQHF. The CDR3 region has the DNA TGTGCCAGCAGTGAAGCTAGGGTTCCCAATCAGCCCCAGCATTTT.

This rearrangement joins TRBV5-1 to TRBJ1-2, with a possible D match to TRBD1 (6 bases). Trimming left V 4 bases short and J 5 bases short, with 18 bases between. The CDR3 extends over 15 amino acids. Germline V gene lookup returns CDR1 SGHRS and CDR2 YFSETQ. The CDR3 DNA sequence: TGCGCCAGCAGCCCGGACGGACAGTCAGCTTATGGCTACACCTTC. This gives the protein CASSPDGQSAYGYTF. The variable domain in full, completed from reference TRBV5-1 and TRBJ1-2, reads KAGVTQTPRYLIKTRGQQVTLSCSPISGHRSVSWYQQTPGQGLQFLFEYFSETQRNKGNFPGRFSGRQFSNSRSEMNVSTLELGDSALYLCASSPDGQSAYGYTFGSGTRLTVV.

The V call is TRBV7-9, the J call TRBJ1-2; TRBD1 might be the D (5 bases). Trimming pared 6 bases from V and 1 base from J, leaving 9 bases between. The CDR3 contains 13 residues. Germline V gene data show CDR1 as SEHNR and CDR2 as FQNEAQ (reference sequence). The CDR3 coding sequence is TGTGCCAGCAGTTTCAGGGATAACTATGGCTACACCTTC. As protein: CASSFRDNYGYTF.

Only one count was recorded for this clone. The V and J genes are TRBV5-6 and TRBJ2-4; D remains unclear. The CDR3 spans 14 residues. Germline assignment: CDR1 SGHDT and CDR2 YYEEEE. V shed 2 bases and J shed 1 base, with 7 bases lying between them. The CDR3, as DNA: TGTGCCAGCAGCTTATTGGGGGCCAAAAACATTCAGTACTTC. Protein: CASSLLGAKNIQYF.

The table lists this clone with many counts. The genes are TRBV7-6 and TRBJ1-3, with 8 bases lining up with TRBD1. V lost 5 bases, J lost 4 bases, and 7 bases stayed unmatched. CDR3 length: 15 amino acids. Germline V lookup: CDR1 SGHVS, CDR2 FNYEAQ. The CDR3 region is CASSRQTGVGNTIYF. The CDR3 bases are TGTGCCAGCAGCAGACAGACAGGGGTCGGAAACACCATATATTTT.

The V and J genes are TRBV9 and TRBJ1-5; TRBD1 matches at 8 bases. This CDR3 is 14 amino acids long. The trim removed 3 bases at V and 4 bases at J, leaving 3 bases unmatched. Germline V gives CDR1 SGDLS, CDR2 YYNGEE. The CDR3 loop reads CASSGTGPNQPQHF. In DNA form, the CDR3 reads TGTGCCAGCAGCGGGACAGGGCCGAATCAGCCCCAGCATTTT.

The chain employs TRBV7-8 and TRBJ2-1, with 12 bases matching TRBD2. With 1 base clipped from V and 8 bases from J, the junction kept 12 bases outside the gene matches. The CDR3 loop spans 18 amino acids. From germline, CDR1 is SGHVS and CDR2 FQNEAQ. The CDR3 is CASSLEARTSGIRDEQFF. CDR3 nucleotide sequence: TGTGCCAGCAGCTTAGAGGCCCGGACTAGCGGGATTCGGGATGAGCAGTTCTTC.